These T cell receptor beta chains were read from a single sample in a study of T cells in localized non-small cell lung cancer. Some clones are missing from TCRdb's copy, which holds only in-frame ones; the method was immunoSEQ multiplex PCR. Altogether more than 2,500 clones are present, 28% being singletons, with the ten largest covering about 8.5%. The sequences come from lung tumor tissue, collected before any cancer treatment. All receptors derive from a female donor aged 60 or older with stage I lung adenocarcinoma. Both conserved end residues are part of each CDR3. The D gene is left open where the match is weak. Only part of the rows carry a size: once, few, many, or a class if the clone is expanded.

d_gene: TRBD1
len: 18
j_gene: TRBJ2-5
v_gene: TRBV5-1
abundance: NA
CDR3aa: CASSSRRGTGGTFETQYF
CDR3nt: TGCGCCAGCAGCTCGCGGAGGGGGACAGGGGGCACATTCGAGACCCAGTACTTC

d_gene: TRBD2
len: 14
j_gene: TRBJ2-1
v_gene: TRBV30
abundance: few
CDR3aa: CAWSVGLARVEQFF
CDR3nt: TGTGCCTGGAGTGTGGGACTAGCGAGGGTTGAGCAGTTCTTC

d_gene: TRBD1
len: 14
j_gene: TRBJ1-5
v_gene: TRBV28
abundance: NA
CDR3aa: CASRLQGASQPQHF
CDR3nt: TGTGCCAGCAGATTACAGGGGGCCTCCCAGCCCCAGCATTTT

d_gene: NA
len: 16
j_gene: TRBJ2-1
v_gene: TRBV11-3
abundance: few
CDR3aa: CASSFRTGSSYNEQFF
CDR3nt: TGTGCCAGCAGCTTTCGGACCGGGAGTTCCTACAATGAGCAGTTCTTC

d_gene: NA
len: 15
j_gene: TRBJ2-3
v_gene: TRBV12-2
abundance: few
CDR3aa: CASRPGTSDTDTQYF
CDR3nt: TGTGCAAGTCGCCCTGGGACTAGCGACACAGATACGCAGTATTTT

d_gene: NA
len: 14
j_gene: TRBJ2-1
v_gene: TRBV18
abundance: few
CDR3aa: CASSLRTDYNEQFF
CDR3nt: TGTGCCAGCTCACTTAGGACGGATTACAATGAGCAGTTCTTC

d_gene: NA
len: 14
j_gene: TRBJ2-1
v_gene: TRBV11-3
abundance: medium-sized
CDR3aa: CASSLTDRLNEQFF
CDR3nt: TGTGCCAGCAGCTTGACGGACAGATTAAATGAGCAGTTCTTC

d_gene: NA
len: 14
j_gene: TRBJ2-1
v_gene: TRBV11-3
abundance: NA
CDR3aa: CASSLNPGDNEQFF
CDR3nt: TGTGCCAGCAGCTTAAACCCCGGTGACAATGAGCAGTTCTTC

d_gene: TRBD2
len: 15
j_gene: TRBJ2-2
v_gene: TRBV19
abundance: NA
CDR3aa: CASKLAGGDTGELFF
CDR3nt: TGTGCCAGCAAACTAGCGGGAGGGGACACCGGGGAGCTGTTTTTT

d_gene: TRBD1
len: 16
j_gene: TRBJ2-7
v_gene: TRBV30
abundance: few
CDR3aa: CAWSASNRGRSYEQYF
CDR3nt: TGTGCCTGGAGTGCATCCAACAGGGGCCGCTCCTACGAGCAGTACTTC

d_gene: NA
len: 16
j_gene: TRBJ1-2
v_gene: TRBV19
abundance: NA
CDR3aa: CASSIDLGAINYGYTF
CDR3nt: TGTGCCAGTAGTATAGATCTGGGCGCAATCAACTATGGCTACACCTTC

d_gene: NA
len: 15
j_gene: TRBJ1-1
v_gene: TRBV25-1
abundance: NA
CDR3aa: CASSEPGFGNTEAFF
CDR3nt: TGTGCCAGCAGTGAACCTGGGTTTGGGAACACTGAAGCTTTCTTT

d_gene: NA
len: 14
j_gene: TRBJ2-3
v_gene: TRBV5-1
abundance: NA
CDR3aa: CASSLGGGTDTQYF
CDR3nt: TGCGCCAGCAGCTTGGGAGGAGGCACAGATACGCAGTATTTT

d_gene: NA
len: 15
j_gene: TRBJ1-2
v_gene: TRBV10-3
abundance: few
CDR3aa: CAISESIGGGYGYTF
CDR3nt: TGTGCCATCAGTGAGTCGATCGGGGGAGGGTATGGCTACACCTTC

d_gene: TRBD1
len: 16
j_gene: TRBJ1-5
v_gene: TRBV11-3
abundance: few
CDR3aa: CASSFDRGLGDQPQHF
CDR3nt: TGTGCCAGCAGCTTCGACAGGGGTCTAGGGGATCAGCCCCAGCATTTT

d_gene: NA
len: 16
j_gene: TRBJ1-5
v_gene: TRBV6-1
abundance: NA
CDR3aa: CASSEAWGGSNQPQHF
CDR3nt: TGTGCCAGCAGTGAAGCGTGGGGGGGGAGCAATCAGCCCCAGCATTTT

d_gene: TRBD1
len: 12
j_gene: TRBJ1-1
v_gene: TRBV19
abundance: few
CDR3aa: CASGQGNTEAFF
CDR3nt: TGTGCCAGCGGACAGGGGAACACTGAAGCTTTCTTT

d_gene: NA
len: 15
j_gene: TRBJ2-2
v_gene: TRBV9
abundance: NA
CDR3aa: CASKGASVNTGELFF
CDR3nt: TGTGCCAGCAAAGGAGCTAGCGTGAACACCGGGGAGCTGTTTTTT

d_gene: TRBD2
len: 17
j_gene: TRBJ2-1
v_gene: TRBV6-9
abundance: NA
CDR3aa: CASSRRTSGTPYNEQFF
CDR3nt: TGTGCCAGCAGTCGTCGGACTAGCGGGACCCCCTACAATGAGCAGTTCTTC

d_gene: TRBD1
len: 16
j_gene: TRBJ2-3
v_gene: TRBV14
abundance: NA
CDR3aa: CASSPRQGGSTDTQYF
CDR3nt: TGTGCCAGCAGCCCCCGACAGGGGGGAAGCACAGATACGCAGTATTTT

d_gene: NA
len: 14
j_gene: TRBJ2-5
v_gene: TRBV11-3
abundance: medium-sized
CDR3aa: CASSLQGTQETQYF
CDR3nt: TGTGCCAGCAGCCTACAGGGTACCCAAGAGACCCAGTACTTC

d_gene: NA
len: 17
j_gene: TRBJ1-1
v_gene: TRBV6-8
abundance: few
CDR3aa: CASSYESSPAVNTEAFF
CDR3nt: TGTGCCAGCAGTTACGAAAGCTCGCCCGCAGTGAACACTGAAGCTTTCTTT

d_gene: TRBD1
len: 19
j_gene: TRBJ1-1
v_gene: TRBV11-3
abundance: medium-sized
CDR3aa: CASSWPPGTGGGLNTEAFF
CDR3nt: TGTGCCAGCAGCTGGCCCCCCGGGACAGGGGGCGGATTGAACACTGAAGCTTTCTTT

d_gene: NA
len: 16
j_gene: TRBJ2-5
v_gene: TRBV11-3
abundance: medium-sized
CDR3aa: CASSKNSRGLQETQYF
CDR3nt: TGTGCCAGCAGCAAAAATTCACGGGGCTTACAAGAGACCCAGTACTTC

d_gene: NA
len: 12
j_gene: TRBJ1-1
v_gene: TRBV10-1
abundance: NA
CDR3aa: CASAENGREAFF
CDR3nt: TGCGCCAGCGCAGAGAACGGGAGAGAAGCTTTCTTT

d_gene: NA
len: 14
j_gene: TRBJ1-5
v_gene: TRBV27
abundance: NA
CDR3aa: CASSLGQPNQPQHF
CDR3nt: TGTGCCAGCAGTTTAGGTCAGCCCAATCAGCCCCAGCATTTT

d_gene: TRBD1
len: 15
j_gene: TRBJ2-1
v_gene: TRBV28
abundance: large
CDR3aa: CASSSQNVGQGEQFF
CDR3nt: TGTGCCAGCAGTTCACAAAACGTAGGACAGGGGGAGCAGTTCTTC

d_gene: TRBD2
len: 14
j_gene: TRBJ2-2
v_gene: TRBV29-1
abundance: NA
CDR3aa: CSVREGSRTGELFF
CDR3nt: TGCAGCGTTAGGGAGGGGTCGCGCACCGGGGAGCTGTTTTTT

d_gene: NA
len: 13
j_gene: TRBJ2-3
v_gene: TRBV4-1
abundance: medium-sized
CDR3aa: CASSPRGPDTQYF
CDR3nt: TGCGCCAGCAGCCCCAGGGGACCAGATACGCAGTATTTT

d_gene: NA
len: 14
j_gene: TRBJ1-5
v_gene: TRBV29-1
abundance: once
CDR3aa: CSVVVGSPSQPQHF
CDR3nt: TGCAGCGTTGTCGTGGGATCCCCCAGCCAGCCCCAGCATTTT

d_gene: TRBD1
len: 14
j_gene: TRBJ2-5
v_gene: TRBV10-2
abundance: NA
CDR3aa: CASSEGQVQETQYF
CDR3nt: TGCGCCAGCAGTGAGGGACAGGTCCAAGAGACCCAGTACTTC

d_gene: TRBD1
len: 15
j_gene: TRBJ2-1
v_gene: TRBV11-3
abundance: NA
CDR3aa: CASSPNRVRGNEQFF
CDR3nt: TGTGCCAGCAGCCCAAACCGGGTCAGGGGGAATGAGCAGTTCTTC

d_gene: NA
len: 13
j_gene: TRBJ1-1
v_gene: TRBV4-1
abundance: few
CDR3aa: CASTPGGYTEAFF
CDR3nt: TGCGCCAGCACCCCTGGGGGGTACACTGAAGCTTTCTTT

d_gene: TRBD1
len: 15
j_gene: TRBJ2-7
v_gene: TRBV10-2
abundance: NA
CDR3aa: CASRDSGTGAGEQYF
CDR3nt: TGCGCCAGCAGAGATTCCGGGACAGGGGCCGGCGAGCAGTACTTC

d_gene: NA
len: 17
j_gene: TRBJ1-2
v_gene: TRBV9
abundance: large
CDR3aa: CASSVDPTDGSNYGYTF
CDR3nt: TGTGCCAGCAGCGTAGATCCCACTGATGGCTCTAACTATGGCTACACCTTC

d_gene: NA
len: 13
j_gene: TRBJ1-1
v_gene: TRBV30
abundance: NA
CDR3aa: CAWERNMNTEAFF
CDR3nt: TGTGCCTGGGAAAGGAATATGAACACTGAAGCTTTCTTT

d_gene: TRBD2
len: 16
j_gene: TRBJ2-1
v_gene: TRBV18
abundance: NA
CDR3aa: CASSPRLAGAHNEQFF
CDR3nt: TGTGCCAGCTCACCACGACTAGCGGGAGCTCACAATGAGCAGTTCTTC

d_gene: NA
len: 14
j_gene: TRBJ1-1
v_gene: TRBV10-2
abundance: large
CDR3aa: CASSESGGNTEAFF
CDR3nt: TGCGCCAGCAGTGAGTCCGGGGGGAACACTGAAGCTTTCTTT

d_gene: TRBD2
len: 15
j_gene: TRBJ2-5
v_gene: TRBV11-3
abundance: NA
CDR3aa: CASSLGGTMRETQYF
CDR3nt: TGTGCCAGCAGCTTGGGTGGGACTATGCGGGAGACCCAGTACTTC

d_gene: TRBD2
len: 14
j_gene: TRBJ2-7
v_gene: TRBV11-3
abundance: NA
CDR3aa: CASSTASGFYEQYF
CDR3nt: TGTGCCAGCAGCACGGCTAGCGGTTTCTACGAGCAGTACTTC

d_gene: NA
len: 16
j_gene: TRBJ1-2
v_gene: TRBV18
abundance: NA
CDR3aa: CASSSRLRGFVYGYTF
CDR3nt: TGTGCCAGCTCGTCCAGGCTCAGGGGATTCGTCTATGGCTACACCTTC

d_gene: NA
len: 20
j_gene: TRBJ2-3
v_gene: TRBV12-2
abundance: medium-sized
CDR3aa: CASRLAPTLTGQAHTDTQYF
CDR3nt: TGTGCAAGTCGCTTAGCGCCAACGTTAACGGGGCAGGCCCACACAGATACGCAGTATTTT

d_gene: TRBD1
len: 15
j_gene: TRBJ2-7
v_gene: TRBV6-8
abundance: medium-sized
CDR3aa: CASSLHLQGAYEQYF
CDR3nt: TGTGCCAGCAGCCTACATTTACAGGGGGCCTACGAGCAGTACTTC

d_gene: TRBD1
len: 14
j_gene: TRBJ1-2
v_gene: TRBV19
abundance: NA
CDR3aa: CASSPQGANYGYTF
CDR3nt: TGTGCCAGTAGTCCACAGGGGGCGAACTATGGCTACACCTTC

d_gene: NA
len: 13
j_gene: TRBJ2-3
v_gene: TRBV10-1
abundance: NA
CDR3aa: CASTKDATDTQYF
CDR3nt: TGCGCCAGCACCAAGGACGCCACAGATACGCAGTATTTT

d_gene: NA
len: 16
j_gene: TRBJ2-5
v_gene: TRBV28
abundance: large
CDR3aa: CASSYFAGLSEETQYF
CDR3nt: TGTGCCAGCAGTTATTTTGCGGGGCTAAGTGAAGAGACCCAGTACTTC

d_gene: NA
len: 14
j_gene: TRBJ1-1
v_gene: TRBV25-1
abundance: NA
CDR3aa: CASSELGVNTEAFF
CDR3nt: TGTGCCAGCAGTGAATTAGGAGTGAACACTGAAGCTTTCTTT

d_gene: TRBD1
len: 20
j_gene: TRBJ1-3
v_gene: TRBV30
abundance: NA
CDR3aa: CAWSVKRTGDISHSGNTIYF
CDR3nt: TGTGCCTGGAGTGTAAAAAGGACAGGGGACATCTCCCACTCTGGAAACACCATATATTTT

d_gene: NA
len: 13
j_gene: TRBJ1-3
v_gene: TRBV6-8
abundance: few
CDR3aa: CASSGFYGNTIYF
CDR3nt: TGTGCCAGCAGCGGGTTTTACGGAAACACCATATATTTT

d_gene: TRBD1
len: 19
j_gene: TRBJ2-7
v_gene: TRBV16
abundance: NA
CDR3aa: CASSQSIGRGKPSSYEQYF
CDR3nt: TGTGCCAGCAGCCAATCAATAGGCAGGGGGAAACCGAGCTCCTACGAGCAGTACTTC

d_gene: TRBD2
len: 15
j_gene: TRBJ2-1
v_gene: TRBV25-1
abundance: large
CDR3aa: CASSESGRRYNEQFF
CDR3nt: TGTGCCAGCAGTGAGAGCGGGAGACGTTACAATGAGCAGTTCTTC

d_gene: TRBD2
len: 16
j_gene: TRBJ2-5
v_gene: TRBV5-1
abundance: NA
CDR3aa: CASSLGSLAGPETQYF
CDR3nt: TGCGCCAGCAGCTTGGGTTCACTAGCGGGTCCAGAGACCCAGTACTTC

d_gene: TRBD2
len: 14
j_gene: TRBJ2-3
v_gene: TRBV6-8
abundance: NA
CDR3aa: CASSLGLAGDTQYF
CDR3nt: TGTGCCAGCAGCCTTGGACTAGCGGGAGATACGCAGTATTTT

d_gene: NA
len: 16
j_gene: TRBJ1-1
v_gene: TRBV6-8
abundance: few
CDR3aa: CASRPAGGKLNTEAFF
CDR3nt: TGTGCCAGCAGGCCAGCCGGGGGGAAGTTGAACACTGAAGCTTTCTTT

d_gene: TRBD1
len: 14
j_gene: TRBJ1-2
v_gene: TRBV29-1
abundance: NA
CDR3aa: CSVELVQGNKGYTF
CDR3nt: TGCAGCGTTGAATTGGTACAGGGGAATAAGGGCTACACCTTC

d_gene: NA
len: 16
j_gene: TRBJ2-3
v_gene: TRBV12-5
abundance: NA
CDR3aa: CASGSGDSLSTDTQYF
CDR3nt: TGTGCTAGTGGCTCCGGAGACAGCCTTAGCACAGATACGCAGTATTTT

d_gene: NA
len: 14
j_gene: TRBJ2-3
v_gene: TRBV9
abundance: few
CDR3aa: CASSRGLKTDTQYF
CDR3nt: TGTGCCAGCAGCCGAGGACTAAAGACAGATACGCAGTATTTT

d_gene: TRBD2
len: 18
j_gene: TRBJ2-3
v_gene: TRBV4-1
abundance: few
CDR3aa: CASSQALGLAGVTDTQYF
CDR3nt: TGCGCCAGCAGCCAAGCCCTAGGACTAGCGGGAGTGACAGATACGCAGTATTTT